These 7 T cell receptor beta chains were all obtained from the same sample, sequenced in a study of cytomegalovirus exposure and HLA in healthy donors (dated by TCRdb to the late 2010s). The method was the immunoSEQ multiplex PCR assay. The multiplex PCR relied on a mix of 60 forward primers for TCR Vbeta segments and 13 reverse primers for TCR Jbeta segments. The source is immuneACCESS, and TCRdb retained only in-frame sequences with V and J called. Part of the clones is not carried over; for the studies checked, unresolved V genes explain less than half of this, and the remainder is unexplained. The sample table records around 130,000 clones; 65% to 85% of these occur just once. The leading ten clones occupy 1.2% of the sample. Material: PBMCs. The source is a boy aged 5 to 17 in good health and CMV-seronegative.

The J gene is TRBJ2-1, the V gene TRBV9; 7 bases match TRBD1. In germline, CDR1 is SGDLS, CDR2 YYNGEE. The CDR3 has 14 residues. Trimming cost V 3 bases and J 5 bases; bases outside gene matches: 5. CDR3 bases: TGTGCCAGCAGCGGACAGGGTAGGGACAATGAGCAGTTCTTC. Amino acid sequence: CASSGQGRDNEQFF.

This clone has only a few counts. V gene TRBV6-1 combines with J gene TRBJ2-6, with 7 bases lining up with TRBD1. Germline V lookup: CDR1 MNHNS, CDR2 SASEGT. This CDR3 comprises 15 residues. With V trimmed by 7 bases and J by 3 bases, 6 bases remained unmatched. This CDR3 reads CASNPRGYGANVLTF. DNA of the CDR3: TGTGCCAGCAACCCCAGGGGGTATGGGGCCAACGTCCTGACTTTC.

The V and J genes are TRBV10-3 and TRBJ2-7; a weak D match, TRBD1 (8 bases). Germline values: CDR1 ENHRY, CDR2 SYGVKD. Trimming took 6 bases from V and 1 from J, leaving 16 bases between them. This CDR3 is built from 15 residues. The CDR3 DNA reads TGTGCCATCAGAGTTGGACAGGGACTATCCTACGAGCAGTACTTC. Its protein product is CAIRVGQGLSYEQYF.

This chain joins TRBV6-6 and TRBJ2-7; 8 bases are a match to TRBD1. The V gene end was trimmed by 0 bases and the J gene end by 2 bases; junction bases not matched to a gene: 3. The germline V gene encodes CDR1 MNHNY and CDR2 SVGAGI (reference sequence). CDR3 size: 15 residues. CDR3 in DNA: TGTGCCAGCAGTTACTCAACGGGACAGGCCTACGAGCAGTACTTC. This gives the protein CASSYSTGQAYEQYF.

The V and J genes are TRBV6-5 and TRBJ1-3, with D unclear. There are 13 residues in the CDR3. Germline V CDR1 and CDR2: MNHEY, SVGAGI. V lost 5 bases to trimming and J lost 2 bases, with 7 bases between them. The CDR3, as DNA: TGTGCCAGCAGTGCAGTGGCTGGAAACACCATATATTTT. It is translated as CASSAVAGNTIYF.

This clone was recorded once. This chain joins TRBV20-1 and TRBJ2-1; 9 bases fit TRBD2. Trimming took 6 bases from V and 9 from J; bases not matched to a gene: 3. The CDR3 is 11 amino acids. Germline V gives CDR1 DFQATT, CDR2 SNEGSKA (reference sequence). The CDR3 sequence is CSAPGLAEQFF. The CDR3 DNA reads as TGCAGTGCACCGGGACTAGCTGAGCAGTTCTTC.

This chain links TRBV6-1 with TRBJ1-5; 11 bases line up with TRBD1. CDR1 and CDR2 from the germline V gene are MNHNS and SASEGT. Losses at the gene ends were 3 bases for V and 1 base for J; bases not matched to a gene: 5. The CDR3 is 17 residues long. CDR3 residues: CASSEGQGDWSNQPQHF. The CDR3, as DNA: TGTGCCAGCAGTGAGGGACAGGGGGATTGGAGCAATCAGCCCCAGCATTTT.